This T cell receptor (beta chain) was captured by sequencing in a study of memory CD4+ T cells and cytomegalovirus serostatus. Background on the study: Of the healthy Belgian adults, 9 were CMV seropositive and around 22 seronegative.

Single viable CD3+CD4+CD8-CD45RO+ cells were sorted as the memory CD4+ T cells. The method was immunoSEQ multiplex PCR; TCRdb's version includes in-frame clones alone and lacks a portion of them. The sample records around 84,000 clones, over 80% being singletons. Per the germline V gene, CDR1 is SGHTS and CDR2 is YDEGEE. The J segment lost 5 bases and the V segment lost 4 bases, leaving 13 bases of the junction unmatched. The CDR3 consists of 16 residues. V gene TRBV5-8 combines with J gene TRBJ2-7; 9 positions agree with TRBD1. Sequences were obtained from memory CD4+ T cells from blood. The receptor comes from an adult in good health and CMV-seronegative. The CDR3 DNA reads as TGTGCCAGCAGCCACCAGGCGGGACAGGGTTTAGACGAGCAGTACTTC. Its translation is CASSHQAGQGLDEQYF.